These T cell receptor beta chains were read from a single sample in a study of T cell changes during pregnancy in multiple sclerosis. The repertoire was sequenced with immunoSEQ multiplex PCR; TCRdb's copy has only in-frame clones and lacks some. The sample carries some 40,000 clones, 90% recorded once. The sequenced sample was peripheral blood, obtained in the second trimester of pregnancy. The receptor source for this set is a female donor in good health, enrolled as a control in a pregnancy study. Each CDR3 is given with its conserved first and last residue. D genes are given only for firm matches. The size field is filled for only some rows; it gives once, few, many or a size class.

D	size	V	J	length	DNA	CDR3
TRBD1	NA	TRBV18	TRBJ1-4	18	TGTGCCAGCTCACCCGCCGGGACAGGGCTACGAACTAATGAAAAACTGTTTTTT	CASSPAGTGLRTNEKLFF
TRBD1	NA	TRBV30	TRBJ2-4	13	TGTGCCTGGAGCCCGGGACAGGGTTACATTCAGTACTTC	CAWSPGQGYIQYF
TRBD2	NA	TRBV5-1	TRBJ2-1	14	TGCGCCAGCAGCTTGACTAGCGGGTACAATGAGCAGTTCTTC	CASSLTSGYNEQFF
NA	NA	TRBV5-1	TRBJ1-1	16	TGCGCCAGCAGCTTGGGTGCGGCAGGGGCGAACACTGAAGCTTTCTTT	CASSLGAAGANTEAFF
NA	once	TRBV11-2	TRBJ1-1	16	TGTGCCAGCAGCTTAATTGTGGCAGGGGAGAACACTGAAGCTTTCTTT	CASSLIVAGENTEAFF
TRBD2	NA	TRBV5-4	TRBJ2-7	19	TGTGCCAGCAGCGGGGGGGCTAGCGGGAGGTCACAGGCATTCTACGAGCAGTACTTC	CASSGGASGRSQAFYEQYF
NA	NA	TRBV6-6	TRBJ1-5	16	TGTGCCAGCAGTACGCGAGGCGGAGTAGGCAATCAGCCCCAGCATTTT	CASSTRGGVGNQPQHF
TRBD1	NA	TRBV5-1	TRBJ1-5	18	TGCGCCAGCAGCTTGGGGGCCGCTACAGGGGGCGCGAATCAGCCCCAGCATTTT	CASSLGAATGGANQPQHF
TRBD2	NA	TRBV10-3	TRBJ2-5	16	TGTGCCATCAGTGAGTCGCGGCGGGGGGGCGAAGAGACCCAGTACTTC	CAISESRRGGEETQYF
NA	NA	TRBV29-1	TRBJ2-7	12	TGCAGCGCCCGACAGGCTGGGGGCGAGCAGTACTTC	CSARQAGGEQYF